This T cell receptor (beta chain) was identified during a study of shared clonotypes between healthy human individuals. The germline gives CDR1 SSHAT, CDR2 FNYEAQ (reference sequence). The CDR3 consists of 14 residues. J was trimmed by 8 bases and V by 3 bases; bases with no gene match: 6. Profiled with immunoSEQ multiplex PCR; TCRdb holds only in-frame clones, not every one. The data show under 1,100,000 clones, with around 78% seen just once and 0.61% held by the top ten. The rearrangement uses TRBV7-7 and TRBJ2-1, with 8 bases identical to TRBD2. The sequence was collected from a man younger than 35 in good health. Some clones in this sample may be carry-over from other donors' samples. Specimen: memory CD4+ T cells from PBMCs. Subset described: CD45RA-negative fraction. Here the CDR3 DNA reads TGTGCCAGCAGCTTCGGGACTAGAACGCATGAGCAGTTCTTC. This gives the protein CASSFGTRTHEQFF.